Each of the 17 T cell receptor beta chains below was sequenced from the same sample in a study of identical twins. TCRdb analysed the 5' RACE reads with MiXCR anew, one entry per CDR3 protein. This sample yields some 460,000 distinct CDR3 sequences, of which around 14% are seen a single time; roughly 0.5% belongs to the top ten. The data were also submitted as part of a second study, on yellow fever vaccine responses in identical twins.

Sequencing was performed on CD4+ T cells sorted from blood. The receptors shown here come from a young woman in good health.

The rearrangement joins TRBV3-1 to TRBJ1-1, with TRBD1 matching over 7 bases. The CDR3 is made up of 15 amino acids. V was pared by 2 bases and J by 1 base, with 4 bases of the junction left unmatched. CDR1 is LGHDT, CDR2 YNNKEL, per germline (reference sequence). CDR3 loop: CASSQYGQENTEAFF. CDR3 nucleotides: TGTGCCAGCAGCCAATATGGACAGGAGAACACTGAAGCTTTCTTT.

This clonotype appeared many times. The chain joins TRBV11-2 to TRBJ2-5; 8 bases are shared with TRBD2. The ends lost 4 bases at V and 3 bases at J; junction bases unmatched: 7. The germline V gene has CDR1 SGHAT and CDR2 FQNNGV. CDR3 length equals 15 residues. The CDR3 region is CASSSGLAGKETQYF. As DNA, the CDR3 is TGTGCCAGCAGCTCAGGACTAGCCGGAAAAGAGACCCAGTACTTC.

This clonotype was counted between two and nine times. The CDR3 spells CASSLLQKKNNEQFF. The CDR3 bases are TGTGCCAGCAGCTTACTACAAAAAAAGAACAATGAGCAGTTCTTC. The chain recombines TRBV11-1 with TRBJ2-1; D not certain. The V gene lost 2 bases and the J gene lost 5 bases, with 13 bases spanning the gap. CDR1 is SGHAT and CDR2 is FQDESV in the germline V gene (reference sequence). This CDR3 has 15 amino acids.

A few counts support this clonotype. The chain employs TRBV21-1 and TRBJ2-3; TRBD2, the table's D call, lacks a check against the DNA. TRBV21-1 is designated a pseudogene. The CDR3 contains 15 residues. CDR3 sequence (DNA): TGTGCCAGCACCATGAGCGGGGATGTGACAGATACGCAGTATTTT. This encodes CASTMSGDVTDTQYF.

This clonotype was found many times. The V and J genes are TRBV2 and TRBJ2-2; D remains ambiguous. V lost 7 bases to trimming and J lost 6 bases, with 6 bases between them. The germline CDR1 and CDR2 sequences are SNHLY and FYNNEI. The CDR3 contains 11 residues. The CDR3 DNA follows: TGTGCCAGCAACGACCCCGGGGAGCTGTTTTTT. As protein: CASNDPGELFF.

Ten or more counts support this clonotype. The V gene is TRBV12-3 or TRBV12-4, the J gene TRBJ2-5, with 9 bases aligning to TRBD1. The ends lost 5 bases at V and 4 bases at J; junction bases unmatched: 11. The CDR3 has 16 amino acids. CDR3 loop: CASSHTQGAKGETQYF. The CDR3 nucleotides are TGTGCCAGCAGTCACACACAGGGGGCGAAGGGAGAGACCCAGTACTTC.

This clonotype occurred a few times. The V gene is TRBV7-9, the J gene TRBJ2-3; 8 nucleotides agree with TRBD1. Germline lookup yields CDR1 SEHNR and CDR2 FQNEAQ (reference sequence). This CDR3 is 16 amino acids long. J was trimmed by 1 base and V by 6 bases; bases with no gene match: 9. CDR3 in amino acids: CASRTQGAWGTDTQYF. CDR3 DNA: TGTGCCAGCAGAACTCAGGGGGCTTGGGGCACAGATACGCAGTATTTT.

A few counts support this clonotype. This rearrangement joins TRBV6-1 to TRBJ1-6, with D unclear. CDR1 and CDR2 from the germline V gene are MNHNS and SASEGT. The V gene lost 11 bases and the J gene lost 0 bases, with 8 bases spanning the gap. This CDR3 contains 13 residues. CDR3 in DNA: TGTGCCTCGAGGTTCTCCTATAATTCACCCCTCCACTTT. Residues: CASRFSYNSPLHF.

V usage is TRBV24-1 and J usage is TRBJ2-3; 7 nucleotides agree with TRBD2. The ends lost 8 bases at V and 3 bases at J; junction bases unmatched: 10. The germline V gene has CDR1 KGHDR and CDR2 SFDVKD. The CDR3 totals 15 residues. This CDR3 is CATITRGGGTDTQYF. Here the CDR3 DNA reads TGTGCCACCATCACCCGCGGGGGTGGGACAGATACGCAGTATTTT.

This clonotype was seen at least ten times. The chain uses TRBV20-1 and TRBJ2-3; D may be TRBD2 (6 bases). The germline V gene has CDR1 DFQATT and CDR2 SNEGSKA (reference sequence). Deletions cut 1 base from V and 0 bases from J, with 11 bases between. This CDR3 comprises 15 residues. In DNA, the CDR3 is TGCAGTGCTAGAGGCGGGACTGGGAGCACAGATACGCAGTATTTT. This gives the protein CSARGGTGSTDTQYF.

The chain combines TRBV6-1 with TRBJ2-1; 15 positions agree with TRBD2. CDR3 length: 18 residues. The ends lost 8 bases at V and 0 bases at J; junction bases unmatched: 8. CDR1 is MNHNS and CDR2 is SASEGT in the germline V gene. The CDR3 reads CASLFGTSGRSSYNEQFF. DNA of the CDR3: TGTGCCAGCTTATTCGGGACTAGCGGGAGGAGCTCCTACAATGAGCAGTTCTTC.

V and J are TRBV20-1 and TRBJ2-3; 9 positions agree with TRBD2. The germline V gene encodes CDR1 DFQATT and CDR2 SNEGSKA (reference sequence). With V trimmed by 7 bases and J by 0 bases, 11 bases remained unmatched. The CDR3 consists of 16 residues. CDR3 nucleotides: TGCAGTGGCGCTAGCGGGGCGGGTCCGAGCACAGATACGCAGTATTTT. It codes for CSGASGAGPSTDTQYF.

Many counts were recorded for this clonotype. The chain links TRBV12-3 or TRBV12-4 to TRBJ2-3, with 7 bases aligning to TRBD2. This CDR3 comprises 14 residues. The junction had 5 bases not matched to a gene; V was cut back by 4 bases and J by 4 bases. CDR3 DNA sequence: TGTGCCAGCAGTTCTGGCCTAGCGGCAGATACGCAGTATTTT. Its translation is CASSSGLAADTQYF.

This clonotype occurred a few times. The rearrangement joins TRBV9 to TRBJ2-3; TRBD2 matches at 8 bases. This CDR3 is built from 16 residues. After removal of 2 bases from V and 0 bases from J, the junction contained 5 bases not matched to a gene. The germline V gene has CDR1 SGDLS and CDR2 YYNGEE. CDR3 sequence (DNA): TGTGCCAGCAGCGTGTCAGCGGGGGCTAGCACAGATACGCAGTATTTT. Its translation is CASSVSAGASTDTQYF.

This clonotype appeared a few times. The rearrangement uses TRBV20-1 and TRBJ2-1; D is unclear. Trimming took off 4 bases at V and 6 bases at J, with 7 bases between the two ends. Germline assignment: CDR1 DFQATT and CDR2 SNEGSKA (reference sequence). The CDR3 runs to 11 residues. The CDR3 loop reads CSATWLNEQFF. The CDR3 DNA follows: TGCAGTGCTACGTGGCTCAATGAGCAGTTCTTC.

This clonotype was observed once. The chain carries TRBV6-5 and TRBJ2-3, with D uncertain. Germline V gene data show CDR1 as MNHEY and CDR2 as SVGAGI. V was cut by 5 bases and J by 5 bases, with 8 bases left in between. CDR3 length equals 12 residues. The DNA for the CDR3 is TGTGCCAGCAGTCGGGTCGGAGATACGCAGTATTTT. This translates into CASSRVGDTQYF.

This clonotype was seen many times. CDR3 residues: CSAPWADTQYF. In nucleotides, the CDR3 is TGCAGTGCTCCATGGGCAGATACGCAGTATTTT. J is TRBJ2-3 and V is TRBV20-1; no definite D call. Looked up from germline, CDR1 is DFQATT and CDR2 is SNEGSKA (reference sequence). Trimming pared 5 bases from V and 4 bases from J, leaving 7 bases between. The CDR3 has 11 residues.